The 29 T cell receptor beta chains given below trace back to one sample, sequenced in a study of immune heterogeneity within non-small cell lung tumors. TCR beta CDR3 regions came from multiplex PCR with 32 forward V and 13 reverse J primers. TCRdb reprocessed the multiplex PCR reads with MiXCR, giving one entry per CDR3 protein. The table shows about 7,200 distinct CDR3 sequences, with roughly a fifth occurring only once. The template consisted of bulk tumor genomic DNA, with 600 ng used per sample. Primary tumors were biopsied several times each, far apart, intraoperatively. Enrolled individuals presented with untreated, newly diagnosed non-small cell lung cancer and received curative surgery. The specimen sequenced was lung tumor tissue. These receptors all come from a man in his 60s with non-small cell lung cancer.

This clonotype was detected only a few times. The CDR3 sequence is CASSLRSPTGWSQPQHF. The CDR3 DNA reads TGTGCCAGCAGTTTGCGGTCCCCCACAGGGTGGAGTCAGCCCCAGCATTTT. The chain recombines TRBV12-3 or TRBV12-4 with TRBJ1-5; D might be TRBD1 (6 bases). V lost 3 bases to trimming and J lost 6 bases, with 21 bases between them. The CDR3 is 17 amino acids.

This clonotype was seen a few times. The rearrangement links TRBV4-1 to TRBJ2-1; D possibly uses TRBD1 or TRBD2 (6 bases each). Germline V gene data show CDR1 as MGHRA and CDR2 as YSYEKL. The length of the CDR3 is 21 residues. The V gene lost 7 bases and the J gene lost 3 bases, with 34 bases spanning the gap. The chain's CDR3 is CASIPAGGGAGQSVDYNEQFF. Here the CDR3 DNA reads TGCGCCAGCATCCCTGCTGGGGGCGGGGCGGGACAAAGTGTAGACTACAATGAGCAGTTCTTC.

This clonotype was counted at least ten times. This sequence joins TRBV28 and TRBJ2-1, with 12 bases lining up with TRBD2. J gave up 7 bases and V 5 bases, and 3 bases lay outside the gene matches. CDR1 and CDR2 (germline): MDHEN, SYDVKM. The CDR3 has 14 residues. This CDR3 is CASSGLAGPNEQFF. The CDR3 bases are TGTGCCAGCAGTGGACTAGCGGGACCGAATGAGCAGTTCTTC.

The chain combines TRBV5-1 with TRBJ2-5; 7 bases align to TRBD2. This CDR3 is 13 amino acids long. Trimming took 6 bases from V and 3 from J; bases not matched to a gene: 5. CDR1 and CDR2 from the germline V gene are SGHRS and YFSETQ. The CDR3 sequence is CASTRGDKETQYF. In nucleotides, the CDR3 is TGCGCCAGCACCCGGGGGGATAAAGAGACCCAGTACTTC. Together with reference TRBV5-1 and TRBJ2-5, the CDR3 gives the full variable domain: KAGVTQTPRYLIKTRGQQVTLSCSPISGHRSVSWYQQTPGQGLQFLFEYFSETQRNKGNFPGRFSGRQFSNSRSEMNVSTLELGDSALYLCASTRGDKETQYFGPGTRLLVL.

Note on this clonotype: A read error may be the cause here, since a much bigger clone is one base away. This chain uses TRBV6-1 with TRBJ2-5; weak D call: TRBD1 (6 bases). The CDR3 sequence is 13 residues long. The V gene lost 9 bases and the J gene lost 2 bases, with 13 bases spanning the gap. Germline lookup yields CDR1 MNHNS and CDR2 SASEGT. The CDR3 region is CARRDNNQETQYF. The CDR3 DNA is TGTGCCAGACGGGACAATAATCAAGAGACCCAGTACTTC.

This clonotype rates as medium-sized. The chain combines TRBV18 with TRBJ2-6; a possible D gene is TRBD1 (5 bases). Germline CDR1 and CDR2: KGHSH and LQKENI. V was cut by 3 bases and J by 2 bases, with 11 bases left in between. This CDR3 has 16 amino acids. CDR3 DNA: TGTGCCAGCTCACCCCCGACAGCTGCTGGGGCCAACGTCCTGACTTTC. It yields the protein CASSPPTAAGANVLTF.

In its sample, this clonotype was seen many times. This sequence joins TRBV20-1 and TRBJ2-1; D is unresolved. Germline CDR1 DFQATT, CDR2 SNEGSKA (reference sequence). The V end was cut by 6 bases, the J end by 5 bases, with 23 bases between. The CDR3 loop spans 16 amino acids. CDR3 region: CSARLLLVLLDNEQFF. The CDR3 bases are TGCAGTGCCAGACTCCTTTTAGTTTTATTGGACAATGAGCAGTTCTTC.

As regards this clonotype: Germline is not matched at one junction end, which may reflect a read error. The chain joins TRBV5-6 to TRBJ2-2; 10 positions agree with TRBD2. The germline V gene has CDR1 SGHDT and CDR2 YYEEEE. This CDR3 is built from 15 residues. The CDR3 is CSSTWTSGYTGELFF. In nucleotides, the CDR3 is TGTTCCAGCACCTGGACTAGCGGTTACACCGGGGAGCTGTTTTTT.

This clonotype has at least ten counts. This chain joins TRBV6-1 and TRBJ2-2; 7 nucleotides align to TRBD2. After removal of 4 bases from V and 1 base from J, the junction contained 6 bases not matched to a gene. Germline-derived CDR1 and CDR2 are MNHNS and SASEGT. This CDR3 is built from 16 residues. The CDR3 here is CASSGRLAENTGELFF. CDR3 DNA sequence: TGTGCCAGCAGTGGTAGGCTAGCGGAGAACACCGGGGAGCTGTTTTTT.

By proportion, this clonotype is large. The chain has TRBV20-1 and TRBJ1-2, with D hard to call. The length of the CDR3 is 10 residues. In germline, CDR1 is DFQATT, CDR2 SNEGSKA (reference sequence). V lost 3 bases, J lost 7 bases, and 6 bases lay in between. For the CDR3, the DNA is TGCAGTGCTAGTTGGGGTGGCTACACCTTC. Its protein is CSASWGGYTF.

This clonotype is medium-sized within its sample. The chain combines TRBV30 with TRBJ1-6; TRBD1 matches 8 bases. The V and J ends lost 2 bases and 7 bases, in that order; junction bases with no gene match: 10. Germline V CDR1 and CDR2: GTSNPN, SVGIG (reference sequence). The CDR3 runs to 16 residues. The CDR3 DNA reads as TGTGCCTGGAGTTGGGCCCAGGGGGCGCGGAATTCACCCCTCCACTTT. It translates to CAWSWAQGARNSPLHF.

This clonotype appeared a few times. A much larger clone is a single base away; this may be a read error. This chain connects TRBV28 to TRBJ1-5; D is unresolved. Per germline, CDR1 MDHEN and CDR2 SYDVKM. The CDR3 runs 14 residues. Trimming shortened V by 5 bases and J by 2 bases, and 10 bases separated the two germline ends. The CDR3 DNA reads as TGTGCCAGCAGTGAACATGGGGGCAATCAGCCCCAGCATTTT. Translation: CASSEHGGNQPQHF.

This clonotype was seen only once. Mismatch with germline at one junction end may stem from a read error. The J gene is TRBJ1-3, the V gene TRBV5-1; D not certain. The CDR3 is 14 residues long. Germline CDR1 and CDR2: SGHRS and YFSETQ. The CDR3, as DNA: TGCGCCAGCAGCTTGATGATCTCTGGAAACACAATATCTTTT. Translated: CASSLMISGNTISF.

This clonotype turned up a few times. Being one base from a much bigger clone, this may be a read error. The CDR3 coding sequence is TGTGCCAGCAGCCTCCCGGCTAGCGGTGTTGCAGATACGCAGTATTTT. Translated, it gives CASSLPASGVADTQYF. The chain carries TRBV28 and TRBJ2-3; 7 bases line up with TRBD2. The CDR3 has 16 amino acids. Per the germline V gene, CDR1 is MDHEN and CDR2 is SYDVKM. V was pared by 6 bases and J by 4 bases, with 13 bases of the junction left unmatched.

This clonotype occurred many times. V gene TRBV19 combines with J gene TRBJ2-1; 8 bases match TRBD2. The trim removed 4 bases at V and 5 bases at J, leaving 4 bases unmatched. From germline, CDR1 is LNHDA and CDR2 SQIVND (reference sequence). This CDR3 is 14 amino acids long. The CDR3 region is CASSSGRMNNEQFF. CDR3 sequence (DNA): TGTGCCAGTAGTAGCGGGAGGATGAACAATGAGCAGTTCTTC.

This clonotype appeared a single time. The rearrangement joins TRBV30 to TRBJ2-7; weak D call: TRBD2 (6 bases). The CDR3 runs 13 residues. Germline V lookup: CDR1 GTSNPN, CDR2 SVGIG (reference sequence). V shed 5 bases and J shed 6 bases, with 17 bases lying between them. CDR3 region: CAWEGRKLSEQYF. The CDR3 DNA follows: TGTGCCTGGGAGGGGAGGAAGTTGAGCGAGCAGTACTTC.

This clonotype occurred many times. V is TRBV10-2 and J is TRBJ1-3, with D maybe TRBD1 (6 bases). Looked up from germline, CDR1 is WSHSY and CDR2 is SAAADI. There are 14 residues in the CDR3. Trimming took 3 bases from V and 2 from J, leaving 8 bases between them. CDR3 in amino acids: CASSEWGPGNTIYF. The CDR3 region has the DNA TGCGCCAGCAGTGAATGGGGGCCTGGAAACACCATATATTTT.

This clonotype was counted many times. This rearrangement joins TRBV6-1 to TRBJ2-2; possibly TRBD1 or TRBD2 for D (6 bases each). Germline loops: CDR1 MNHNS, CDR2 SASEGT. The CDR3 is made up of 16 amino acids. The V end lost 7 bases, the J end lost 4 bases, and 19 bases lay between the germline ends. The CDR3 spells CASTPSPGAGTGELFF. The CDR3 nucleotides are TGTGCCAGCACCCCATCCCCGGGGGCTGGCACCGGGGAGCTGTTTTTT.

This clonotype was seen ten or more times. The V gene is TRBV3-1, the J gene TRBJ2-2, with a possible D match to TRBD1 (6 bases). Trimming shortened V by 7 bases and J by 1 base, and 7 bases separated the two germline ends. Germline CDR1 LGHDT, CDR2 YNNKEL (reference sequence). The CDR3 length is 13 residues. CDR3: CASKGQNTGELFF. CDR3 coding DNA: TGTGCCAGCAAGGGACAGAACACCGGGGAGCTGTTTTTT.

The table lists this clonotype with many counts. The J gene is TRBJ2-3, the V gene TRBV3-1; D is undetermined. Trimming pared 1 base from V and 2 bases from J, leaving 10 bases between. CDR3 length: 15 amino acids. Germline V gene lookup returns CDR1 LGHDT and CDR2 YNNKEL (reference sequence). CDR3 sequence reads: CASSQGFYTTDTQYF. CDR3 DNA: TGTGCCAGCAGCCAAGGGTTTTACACCACAGATACGCAGTATTTT.

This clonotype is judged medium-sized (0.01 to 0.1%). This sequence joins TRBV19 and TRBJ2-1; TRBD1 matches at 10 bases. The CDR3 sequence is 15 residues long. The V and J ends lost 7 bases and 6 bases, in that order; junction bases with no gene match: 9. The germline V gene encodes CDR1 LNHDA and CDR2 SQIVND (reference sequence). The CDR3 spells CASTSGTGVFNEQFF. CDR3 sequence (DNA): TGTGCCAGTACCTCCGGGACAGGGGTATTCAATGAGCAGTTCTTC.

By frequency in the sample, this clonotype is medium-sized. The chain has TRBV12-3 or TRBV12-4 and TRBJ2-2, with D possibly being TRBD2 (6 bases). The V end was cut by 8 bases, the J end by 6 bases, with 19 bases between. The CDR3 is 15 amino acids. CDR3: CASGYGGSGPGELFF. DNA for the CDR3: TGTGCCAGCGGATACGGAGGGTCAGGACCCGGGGAGCTGTTTTTT.

With regard to this clonotype: A much larger clone is a single base away; this may be a read error. The genes are TRBV7-9 and TRBJ2-1; D may be TRBD1 or TRBD2 (5 bases each). Looked up from germline, CDR1 is SEHNR and CDR2 is FQNEAQ (reference sequence). V dropped 5 bases and J dropped 4 bases, with 15 bases sitting between them. This CDR3 is built from 15 residues. In nucleotides, the CDR3 is TGTGCCAGCAGCCAGACCGGGGCAGGGTACAATGAGCAGTTCTTC. This translates into CASSQTGAGYNEQFF.

The table lists this clonotype with many counts. The genes are TRBV6-2 or TRBV6-3 and TRBJ2-1, with 12 bases identical to TRBD2. After removal of 7 bases from V and 8 bases from J, the junction contained 6 bases not matched to a gene. From germline, CDR1 is MNHEY and CDR2 SVGEGT. This CDR3 is built from 14 residues. The CDR3 nucleotides read TGTGCCAGCAATCCCCGACTAGCGGGAGATGAGCAGTTCTTC. Amino acid sequence: CASNPRLAGDEQFF.

This clonotype was seen repeatedly, ten times or more. The V gene is TRBV5-6, the J gene TRBJ2-5, with D perhaps being TRBD1 or TRBD2 (6 bases each). CDR1 is SGHDT, CDR2 YYEEEE, per germline. Trimming took 0 bases from V and 4 from J, leaving 19 bases between them. This CDR3 is 17 amino acids long. CDR3 sequence reads: CASSLAWGRGVRETQYF. CDR3 coding DNA: TGTGCCAGCAGCTTGGCCTGGGGTAGGGGGGTTCGAGAGACCCAGTACTTC.

This clonotype ranks as large. The chain joins TRBV28 to TRBJ2-2, with D uncertain. The CDR3 consists of 15 residues. Germline V CDR1 and CDR2: MDHEN, SYDVKM. The V end lost 5 bases, the J end lost 4 bases, and 14 bases lay between the germline ends. The CDR3: CASSLRRDPTGELFF. CDR3 DNA: TGTGCCAGCAGTCTCAGACGAGACCCCACCGGGGAGCTGTTTTTT.

This clonotype was detected many times. The chain's CDR3 is CASSGLAGANTGELFF. As DNA, the CDR3 is TGCGCCAGCTCAGGACTAGCGGGAGCGAACACCGGGGAGCTGTTTTTT. The chain is built from TRBV5-1 and TRBJ2-2; 13 positions match TRBD2. Looked up from germline, CDR1 is SGHRS and CDR2 is YFSETQ. Unmatched junction bases numbered 3, after V lost 7 bases and J lost 0 bases. The CDR3 spans 16 residues.

Concerning this clonotype itself: Mismatch with germline at one junction end may stem from a read error. This chain links TRBV7-9 with TRBJ1-1; D call uncertain. Looked up from germline, CDR1 is SEHNR and CDR2 is FQNEAQ (reference sequence). The CDR3 is 14 residues long. The CDR3 loop is CASSLEALNTEAFF. The CDR3 coding sequence is TGTGCCAGCAGCTTGGAGGCTTTGAACACTGAAGCCTTCTTT.

Within the sample, this clonotype is medium-sized. The J gene is TRBJ2-1, the V gene TRBV19; 7 nucleotides agree with TRBD2. V trimming: 0 bases; J trimming: 3 bases; junction bases outside the gene matches: 5. The CDR3 runs to 16 residues. CDR1 is LNHDA and CDR2 is SQIVND in the germline V gene (reference sequence). The CDR3 DNA reads as TGTGCCAGTAGTATAGATGTGGGGGGGGGCTACAATGAGCAGTTCTTC. It is translated as CASSIDVGGGYNEQFF.